This is a list of T cell receptor beta chains from one sample in a study of blood T cells in healthy people across ages. One entry per CDR3 protein results from TCRdb running MiXCR on the 5' RACE reads. Here the sample spans about 800,000 distinct CDR3 sequences, 35% to 60% being singletons. Sequenced: blood. Source of these receptors: a man at least 80 years old in good health. The CDR3 runs from the conserved cysteine through the conserved F or W. D genes are given only for firm matches. The size field is filled for only some rows; it gives once, few, many or a size class.

TRBJ1-4 | TRBD1 | few | TRBV28 | TGTGCCAGCAGAATGTCCTCAGGGGGGGTGGGAAAACTGTTTTTT | CASRMSSGGVGKLFF
TRBJ2-1 | TRBD2 | many | TRBV29-1 | TGCAGCGTAGCTAGCGGGGGGGACGGCAATGAGCAGTTCTTC | CSVASGGDGNEQFF
TRBJ2-1 | TRBD1 | few | TRBV20-1 | TGCAGTGTTAACAGACAGGGTTCTACTGAGCAGTTCTTC | CSVNRQGSTEQFF
TRBJ2-1 | TRBD2 | - | TRBV5-1 | TGCGCCAGCAGCTCCCTAGCGGGAGAAGGTAATGAGCAGTTCTTC | CASSSLAGEGNEQFF
TRBJ2-3 | TRBD1 | few | TRBV6-1 | TGTGCCAGCAGAGACAGGGTGCAAGATACGCAGTATTTT | CASRDRVQDTQYF
TRBJ2-3 | - | - | TRBV7-2 | TGTGCCAGCATCTATGGGGGGACCACAGATACGCAGTATTTT | CASIYGGTTDTQYF
TRBJ2-5 | - | - | TRBV28 | TGTGCCAGCAGCCCTCATCGGGAGCAGTACTTC | CASSPHREQYF
TRBJ1-6 | TRBD1 | - | TRBV20-1 | TGCAGTGCTACCCGAATCGGGACAGGGGGCTCCTATAATTCACCCCTCCACTTT | CSATRIGTGGSYNSPLHF
TRBJ2-7 | - | - | TRBV5-1 | TGCGCCAGCAGCTTTGGAGGAGGGATTACCTACGAGCAGTACTTC | CASSFGGGITYEQYF
TRBJ2-1 | TRBD2 | - | TRBV10-3 | TGTGCCATCACCACGGGCGGAGGGAGGGTTTACAATGAGCAGTTCTTC | CAITTGGGRVYNEQFF
TRBJ2-5 | - | - | TRBV20-1 | TGCAGTGCCGTCGCGGGCCAGCAAGAGACCCAGTACTTC | CSAVAGQQETQYF
TRBJ2-1 | - | - | TRBV10-2 | TGCGCCAGCAGTGAGGGATATCCCCGCGGGCAGTTCTTC | CASSEGYPRGQFF
TRBJ2-3 | - | many | TRBV5-1 | TGCGCCAGCAGTGGAGAAGATGTAACAGATACGCAGTATTTT | CASSGEDVTDTQYF
TRBJ2-2 | TRBD1 | - | TRBV2 | TGTGCCAGCAGTGGTAACAGGGGGCGATGGGCCGGGGAGCTGTTTTTT | CASSGNRGRWAGELFF
TRBJ1-6 | - | - | TRBV7-9 | TGTGCCAGCAGCTTACCGGGACAAGAAGTTGCTTCACCCCTCCACTTT | CASSLPGQEVASPLHF
TRBJ2-1 | TRBD2 | - | TRBV11-2 | TGTGCCAGCAGCTTAGTAGCGGGAGGCTACAGTGAGCAGTTCTTC | CASSLVAGGYSEQFF
TRBJ2-5 | - | - | TRBV24-1 | TGTGCCACCAGTGATTTGCCGGGGGGGACAGGGCAAGAGACCCAGTACTTC | CATSDLPGGTGQETQYF
TRBJ2-1 | TRBD2 | few | TRBV20-1 | TGCAGTGCTAGAGATGGTTCCCCTAGCGGGAGCTCCTACAATGAGCAGTTCTTC | CSARDGSPSGSSYNEQFF
TRBJ2-7 | TRBD2 | few | TRBV20-1 | TGCAGTGCTAAGACTAGCGGTCACTACGAGCAGTACTTC | CSAKTSGHYEQYF